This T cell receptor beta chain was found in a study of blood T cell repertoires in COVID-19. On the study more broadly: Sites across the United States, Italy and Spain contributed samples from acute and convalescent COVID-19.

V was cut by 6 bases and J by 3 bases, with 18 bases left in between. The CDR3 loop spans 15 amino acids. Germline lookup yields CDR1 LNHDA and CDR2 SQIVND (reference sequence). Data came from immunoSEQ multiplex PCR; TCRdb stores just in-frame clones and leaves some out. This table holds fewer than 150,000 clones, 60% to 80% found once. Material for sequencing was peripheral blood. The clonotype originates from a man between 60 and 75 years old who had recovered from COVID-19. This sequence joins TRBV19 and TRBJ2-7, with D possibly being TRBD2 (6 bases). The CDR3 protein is CASRSQGGLGYEQYF. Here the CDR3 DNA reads TGTGCCAGTAGATCCCAGGGAGGTCTGGGCTACGAGCAGTACTTC.